The 27 T cell receptor beta chains reported below all come from one sample, sequenced in a study of T cell repertoires in cytomegalovirus infection. TCRdb analysed the reads with MiXCR anew, one entry per CDR3 protein. This sample has about 740,000 distinct CDR3 sequences, with around 30% found just once. No cognate antigen is known for these TCRs. Specimen: cultured PBMCs, collected from culture after CMV antigen stimulation. The receptors shown here come from a human donor in good health (CMV status not recorded). Some clones in this sample may be carry-over from other donors' samples.

The chain recombines TRBV6-6 with TRBJ2-7; TRBD1 matches 7 bases. Germline V lookup: CDR1 MNHNY, CDR2 SVGAGI (reference sequence). The CDR3 extends over 14 amino acids. Trimming at V came to 2 bases and at J to 2 bases, leaving 3 bases not matched to a gene. The CDR3 DNA reads as TGTGCCAGCAGTTACGTTGGACAGGCCTACGAGCAGTACTTC. The encoded protein is CASSYVGQAYEQYF.

The J gene is TRBJ2-7, the V gene TRBV30, with D tentatively TRBD1 or TRBD2 (6 bases each). The germline V gene encodes CDR1 GTSNPN and CDR2 SVGIG (reference sequence). V shed 2 bases and J shed 4 bases, with 9 bases lying between them. The CDR3 runs to 12 residues. The CDR3 protein is CAWSRGAYEQYF. CDR3 DNA: TGTGCCTGGAGTAGGGGGGCGTACGAGCAGTACTTC.

This clonotype showed up just a few times. The DNA for the CDR3 is TGTGCCACCAGCAGAGCAGATCACAGGCGCGGAAACACCATATATTTT. Translation: CATSRADHRRGNTIYF. The chain combines TRBV15 with TRBJ1-3; possibly TRBD1 for D (5 bases). Trimming stripped 1 base from V and 4 bases from J, with 14 bases between. The CDR3 contains 16 residues. CDR1 is LNHNV, CDR2 YYDKDF, per germline (reference sequence).

This clonotype appeared a few times. The CDR3 coding sequence is TGTGCCAGCAGCTCCTCGATGTCAACTAATGAAAAACTGTTTTTT. Protein product: CASSSSMSTNEKLFF. The J gene is TRBJ1-4, the V gene TRBV5-4; the D is unclear. The ends were cut back, 3 bases at V and 0 bases at J, with 9 bases in the middle. Germline assignment: CDR1 SGHNT and CDR2 YYREEE (reference sequence). The CDR3 is 15 residues long.

This clonotype occurred many times. The CDR3 here is CASSLYGGGTDTQYF. The CDR3, as DNA: TGTGCCAGCAGCTTATACGGGGGGGGCACAGATACGCAGTATTTT. The rearrangement joins TRBV7-2 to TRBJ2-3; 8 bases line up with TRBD2. Per germline, CDR1 SGHTA and CDR2 FQGNSA. The junction had 2 bases not matched to a gene; V was cut back by 2 bases and J by 1 base. This CDR3 has 15 amino acids.

This clonotype was detected a few times. Here the CDR3 DNA reads TGTGCCAGCAGTGGACTCAGGGGGTACTACGAGCAGTACTTC. Translating gives CASSGLRGYYEQYF. The chain is built from TRBV2 and TRBJ2-7, with 7 bases that match TRBD1. The CDR3 covers 14 residues. Germline V CDR1 and CDR2: SNHLY, FYNNEI. The trim removed 4 bases at V and 3 bases at J, leaving 6 bases unmatched.

The chain couples TRBV7-2 to TRBJ2-3, with D unresolved. V lost 5 bases and J lost 0, with 18 bases in between. CDR1 SGHTA and CDR2 FQGNSA come from the germline V gene. The CDR3 has 17 amino acids. In DNA form, the CDR3 reads TGTGCCAGCAGCAAATGGCCACAATCCCCTAGCACAGATACGCAGTATTTT. Translation: CASSKWPQSPSTDTQYF.

This clonotype was seen many times. The chain carries TRBV7-2 and TRBJ1-6; possibly TRBD1 for D (5 bases). Trimming took off 5 bases at V and 7 bases at J, with 12 bases between the two ends. The germline V gene has CDR1 SGHTA and CDR2 FQGNSA. This CDR3 is 14 amino acids long. The CDR3 DNA is TGTGCCAGCAGCCTCAGGGATGGGAATTCACCCCTCCACTTT. As protein: CASSLRDGNSPLHF.

The chain employs TRBV15 and TRBJ2-3; a possible D gene is TRBD1 (5 bases). Trimming took off 5 bases at V and 10 bases at J, with 19 bases between the two ends. CDR1 and CDR2 from the germline V gene are LNHNV and YYDKDF (reference sequence). This CDR3 is built from 14 residues. This CDR3 reads CATSERTRALPQYF. The CDR3 DNA reads as TGTGCCACCAGCGAAAGGACCAGGGCCCTCCCGCAGTATTTT.

There are a few counts of this clonotype. The V gene is TRBV7-9, the J gene TRBJ1-6; TRBD1 might be the D (5 bases). With 5 bases removed from V and 11 bases from J, the gap between germline ends came to 19 bases. The CDR3 has 15 amino acids. Germline CDR1 reads SEHNR; CDR2 reads FQNEAQ (reference sequence). Written as DNA, the CDR3 is TGTGCCAGCAGCCAATTAGGAGGGGCTGGGCCACCCCTCCACTTT. Translation: CASSQLGGAGPPLHF.

The gene calls are TRBV7-6 and TRBJ1-1; D unclear. The CDR3 is 15 amino acids. Trimming took off 3 bases at V and 0 bases at J, with 11 bases between the two ends. Looked up from germline, CDR1 is SGHVS and CDR2 is FNYEAQ. CDR3 sequence: CASSLGNLMNTEAFF. The CDR3 DNA follows: TGTGCCAGCAGCTTGGGGAACCTAATGAACACTGAAGCTTTCTTT.

This chain joins TRBV7-8 and TRBJ1-3, with D hard to call. V was pared by 8 bases and J by 3 bases, with 11 bases between. The germline gives CDR1 SGHVS, CDR2 FQNEAQ. The CDR3 totals 13 residues. For the CDR3, the DNA is TGTGCCAGCCGGGCGGGGATTGGAAACACCATATATTTT. Its translation is CASRAGIGNTIYF.

This clonotype was seen more than once but under ten times. The CDR3 DNA reads TGTGCCACCAGTGACGGGCAGGGGGCTTGGGATACGCAGTATTTT. Amino acids: CATSDGQGAWDTQYF. The gene calls are TRBV24-1 and TRBJ2-3; 8 positions agree with TRBD1. The V gene's germline CDR1 is KGHDR and CDR2 SFDVKD. J was trimmed by 6 bases and V by 4 bases; bases with no gene match: 8. The CDR3 is 15 residues long.

V gene TRBV12-3 or TRBV12-4 combines with J gene TRBJ2-1; 7 bases are a match to TRBD1. The CDR3 is made up of 13 amino acids. With V trimmed by 6 bases and J by 9 bases, 8 bases remained unmatched. CDR3 nucleotides: TGTGCCAGCAGGCAATCAGGGGGTACTGAGCAGTTCTTC. Translated: CASRQSGGTEQFF.

This clonotype appeared a few times. The genes are TRBV12-3 or TRBV12-4 and TRBJ1-5; D possibly corresponds to TRBD1 (5 bases). Trimming shortened V by 5 bases and J by 3 bases, and 17 bases separated the two germline ends. The CDR3 is made up of 16 amino acids. The chain's CDR3 is CASSTPRVEDNQPQHF. The CDR3 DNA follows: TGTGCCAGCAGTACTCCCAGGGTAGAAGACAATCAGCCCCAGCATTTT.

This clonotype was observed a few times. This chain connects TRBV10-3 to TRBJ2-5, with D possibly matching TRBD1 (6 bases). The germline V gene encodes CDR1 ENHRY and CDR2 SYGVKD. This CDR3 contains 15 residues. Deletions cut 4 bases from V and 1 base from J, with 13 bases between. As DNA, the CDR3 is TGTGCCATCAGTGCCAGGACAGATAGCCAAGAGACCCAGTACTTC. Amino acids: CAISARTDSQETQYF.

The chain couples TRBV7-2 to TRBJ2-2, with 8 bases matching TRBD2. This CDR3 spans 15 amino acids. With 1 base clipped from V and 5 bases from J, the junction kept 3 bases outside the gene matches. Germline V gene sequence: CDR1 SGHTA, CDR2 FQGNSA. CDR3 sequence: CASSLVASGTGELFF. CDR3 nucleotide sequence: TGTGCCAGCAGCTTAGTCGCTAGCGGGACCGGGGAGCTGTTTTTT.

The chain joins TRBV7-6 to TRBJ2-3; 11 positions match TRBD2. Germline assignment: CDR1 SGHVS and CDR2 FNYEAQ. After removal of 5 bases from V and 4 bases from J, the junction contained 14 bases not matched to a gene. The CDR3 consists of 18 residues. In nucleotides, the CDR3 is TGTGCCAGCAGCCTACTAGCGGGAGTAGGGATCCGCCCAGATACGCAGTATTTT. Translation: CASSLLAGVGIRPDTQYF.

This clonotype was detected many times. The chain joins TRBV7-2 to TRBJ2-5; maybe TRBD1 (5 bases). Trimming removed 5 bases at V and 4 bases at J, with 17 bases between. Germline assignment: CDR1 SGHTA and CDR2 FQGNSA. This CDR3 region has 15 residues. In DNA form, the CDR3 reads TGTGCCAGCAGCGCAGGGTCGTCCCTCGGAGAGACCCAGTACTTC. This translates into CASSAGSSLGETQYF.

The chain has TRBV6-2 or TRBV6-3 and TRBJ2-7; TRBD1 is a possible D gene (5 bases). In germline, CDR1 is MNHEY, CDR2 SVGEGT. The CDR3 consists of 13 residues. V shed 2 bases and J shed 8 bases, with 13 bases lying between them. The CDR3 DNA sequence: TGTGCCAGCAGTTACGGGGCGGCGCCTAAGCAGTACTTC. It yields the protein CASSYGAAPKQYF.

CDR3 nucleotides: TGTGCCAGCATCCTCGGGACAGGGGTTGAAGCTTTCTTT. Residues: CASILGTGVEAFF. This chain links TRBV7-9 with TRBJ1-1, with 10 bases matching TRBD1. The CDR3 loop spans 13 amino acids. Unmatched junction bases numbered 6, after V lost 7 bases and J lost 7 bases. Germline V gene lookup returns CDR1 SEHNR and CDR2 FQNEAQ (reference sequence). Supplemented by reference TRBV7-9 and TRBJ1-1, the full variable domain reads DTGVSQNPRHKITKRGQNVTFRCDPISEHNRLYWYRQTLGQGPEFLTYFQNEAQLEKSRLLSDRFSAERPKGSFSTLEIQRTEQGDSAMYLCASILGTGVEAFFGQGTRLTVV.

The chain employs TRBV7-9 and TRBJ1-1, with D unresolved. Germline V gives CDR1 SEHNR, CDR2 FQNEAQ (reference sequence). Trimming cost V 6 bases and J 4 bases, with 15 bases left between them. The CDR3 has 14 amino acids. This CDR3 is CASRSDGGRTEAFF. CDR3 bases: TGTGCCAGCAGAAGCGACGGAGGGCGCACTGAAGCTTTCTTT.

The V gene is TRBV4-1, the J gene TRBJ2-5; D assignment may be TRBD1 or TRBD2 (5 bases each). V was trimmed by 0 bases and J by 4 bases, leaving 15 bases between them. The germline gives CDR1 MGHRA, CDR2 YSYEKL. The CDR3 is 16 amino acids. This CDR3 is CASSQDFARGTETQYF. As DNA, the CDR3 is TGCGCCAGCAGCCAAGATTTTGCCCGAGGGACAGAGACCCAGTACTTC.

J is TRBJ2-5 and V is TRBV6-6; TRBD1 matches 9 bases. Germline lookup yields CDR1 MNHNY and CDR2 SVGAGI (reference sequence). V lost 2 bases and J lost 4; bases outside the gene matches: 8. The CDR3 has 16 amino acids. The CDR3 nucleotides are TGTGCCAGCAGTTACGCGGGACAGGGAGAGGTAGAGACCCAGTACTTC. Its protein is CASSYAGQGEVETQYF.

The V call is TRBV10-3, the J call TRBJ1-5; TRBD1 aligns across 7 bases. V was clipped by 6 bases and J by 2 bases; unmatched bases: 10. The CDR3 has 16 residues. Looked up from germline, CDR1 is ENHRY and CDR2 is SYGVKD. This CDR3 is CAISGDSPRGNQPQHF. The CDR3 DNA follows: TGTGCCATCAGCGGGGACAGTCCGAGAGGCAATCAGCCCCAGCATTTT.

The genes are TRBV4-1 and TRBJ1-2; D uncertain. Deletions cut 0 bases from V and 8 bases from J, with 28 bases between. The CDR3 length is 19 residues. In germline, CDR1 is MGHRA, CDR2 YSYEKL. CDR3: CASSQEVEQGWRSIFGYTF. As DNA, the CDR3 is TGCGCCAGCAGCCAAGAGGTTGAACAAGGCTGGAGGTCCATTTTCGGCTACACCTTC.

The V call is TRBV20-1, the J call TRBJ2-1; 8 positions match TRBD2. This CDR3 has 16 amino acids. V dropped 6 bases and J dropped 4; count of bases not matched to a gene: 14. The germline V gene encodes CDR1 DFQATT and CDR2 SNEGSKA (reference sequence). CDR3 sequence reads: CSAHRLSGGGYNEQFF. The CDR3 nucleotides are TGCAGTGCACACCGCCTCTCGGGCGGGGGGTACAATGAGCAGTTCTTC.